Listed here are 17 T cell receptor beta chains from one sample, sequenced in a study of blood T cell repertoires in COVID-19 (dated by TCRdb to the early 2020s). Preparation of the library involved the immunoSEQ multiplex PCR assay. TCRdb provides this immuneACCESS table in a form limited to in-frame rearrangements. Some clones are lacking; in checked studies, under half of them reflect an unresolved V gene, and why the rest are absent is not known. The sample table lists roughly 260,000 clones, more than 65% of them with a count of one. The leading ten clones occupy less than 4% of the sample. The sequencing sample was made of peripheral blood. The receptors were sampled from a woman younger than 35 with acute or convalescent COVID-19.

This sequence joins TRBV25-1 and TRBJ1-1; D unresolved. Trimming stripped 2 bases from V and 11 bases from J, with 12 bases between. The CDR3 spans 12 residues. CDR1 MGHDK and CDR2 SYGVNS come from the germline V gene. CDR3 DNA sequence: TGTGCCAGCAGTGAAGGCAGGTTGAAGGCTTTCTTT. This sequence encodes CASSEGRLKAFF.

This clone was seen only a few times. The CDR3 region is CASSGTGTLYEQYF. DNA for the CDR3: TGCGCCAGCAGCGGGACAGGGACTCTATACGAGCAGTACTTC. The chain is built from TRBV5-1 and TRBJ2-7; 9 bases are a match to TRBD1. The CDR3 is 14 amino acids. J gave up 4 bases and V 4 bases, and 6 bases lay outside the gene matches. Germline CDR1 and CDR2: SGHRS and YFSETQ.

This clone was seen just once. The chain carries TRBV19 and TRBJ1-1, with TRBD1 as a possible D gene (5 bases). The germline V gene has CDR1 LNHDA and CDR2 SQIVND (reference sequence). The germline V and J ends were trimmed by 5 bases and 3 bases, with 13 bases remaining between them. This CDR3 is 14 amino acids long. In nucleotides, the CDR3 is TGTGCCAGTAGTGATCCAGGGTTATACACTGAAGCTTTCTTT. As protein: CASSDPGLYTEAFF.

This sequence joins TRBV18 and TRBJ2-5; tentatively, D is TRBD2 (6 bases). This CDR3 contains 18 residues. V lost 0 bases and J 3 bases, leaving 20 bases between the germline ends. Germline CDR1 is KGHSH and CDR2 is LQKENI. CDR3 sequence: CASSPPLGRLVGEETQYF. CDR3 DNA sequence: TGTGCCAGCTCACCACCGTTAGGGCGACTAGTAGGAGAAGAGACCCAGTACTTC.

The chain links TRBV5-1 to TRBJ1-2; 7 bases map to TRBD1. V was pared by 4 bases and J by 7 bases, with 10 bases of the junction left unmatched. Germline V lookup: CDR1 SGHRS, CDR2 YFSETQ. The length of the CDR3 is 14 residues. DNA of the CDR3: TGCGCCAGCAGCCCAGGACAGGAATGGAGTGGCTACACCTTC. The encoded protein is CASSPGQEWSGYTF.

This clone has only a few counts. The chain couples TRBV30 to TRBJ1-6; 9 nucleotides align to TRBD1. The CDR3 is made up of 13 amino acids. With V trimmed by 3 bases and J by 7 bases, 1 base remained unmatched. From germline, CDR1 is GTSNPN and CDR2 SVGIG (reference sequence). The CDR3 DNA is TGTGCCTGGAGAGGACAGGGGAATTCACCCCTCCACTTT. The encoded protein is CAWRGQGNSPLHF.

Concerning this clone itself: Additional DNA sequences in this sample encode the identical CDR3. The gene calls are TRBV6-5 and TRBJ1-2; 10 positions agree with TRBD1. The J segment lost 3 bases and the V segment lost 6 bases, leaving 4 bases of the junction unmatched. Germline V gives CDR1 MNHEY, CDR2 SVGAGI. The CDR3 loop spans 14 amino acids. This CDR3 reads CASSSGQGHYGYTF. The CDR3, as DNA: TGTGCCAGCAGCTCGGGACAGGGGCACTATGGCTACACCTTC.

The CDR3 DNA reads as TGCGCCAGCAGCTTGGTTGGTAGCTTTATAGGAAATGAGCAGTTCTTC. Encoded protein: CASSLVGSFIGNEQFF. V usage is TRBV5-1 and J usage is TRBJ2-1; D not certain. Trimming stripped 0 bases from V and 7 bases from J, with 17 bases between. This CDR3 has 16 residues. Germline CDR1 is SGHRS and CDR2 is YFSETQ.

The rearrangement links TRBV10-3 to TRBJ1-2; D gene ambiguous. Germline V lookup: CDR1 ENHRY, CDR2 SYGVKD. The V and J ends lost 3 bases and 2 bases respectively, with 10 bases between them. This CDR3 spans 14 amino acids. CDR3 nucleotides: TGTGCCATCAGTGATCTTAGTTACAACTATGGCTACACCTTC. It translates to CAISDLSYNYGYTF.

CDR3: CASSQDLGTGMYGYTF. The CDR3 DNA reads as TGTGCCAGCAGCCAAGATCTGGGGACAGGGATGTATGGCTACACCTTC. The V and J genes are TRBV4-2 and TRBJ1-2; 9 nucleotides align to TRBD1. Germline CDR1 LGHNA, CDR2 YNFKEQ. The CDR3 is made up of 16 amino acids. V lost 0 bases and J lost 5; bases outside the gene matches: 7.

The genes are TRBV28 and TRBJ2-1; TRBD2 is a possible D gene (6 bases). Germline CDR1 MDHEN, CDR2 SYDVKM. The CDR3 runs to 15 residues. Trimming stripped 2 bases from V and 2 bases from J, with 10 bases between. Written as DNA, the CDR3 is TGTGCCAGCAGTTTAGGCAGCGGGCCCTACAATGAGCAGTTCTTC. It codes for CASSLGSGPYNEQFF.

The chain carries TRBV2 and TRBJ2-7; 14 bases agree with TRBD2. CDR3 length equals 15 residues. CDR1 SNHLY and CDR2 FYNNEI come from the germline V gene. The V and J ends lost 7 bases and 6 bases, in that order; junction bases with no gene match: 8. CDR3 sequence reads: CASTLPGLAGVEQYF. CDR3 sequence (DNA): TGTGCCAGCACTCTACCGGGACTAGCGGGAGTCGAGCAGTACTTC.

The chain carries TRBV28 and TRBJ1-5; TRBD1 matches at 8 bases. Per germline, CDR1 MDHEN and CDR2 SYDVKM. CDR3 length: 15 amino acids. V lost 8 bases to trimming and J lost 2 bases; unmatched junction nucleotides: 8. The CDR3 nucleotides are TGTGCCAGCGTCTCCCCAGGGGGCGGCAATCAGCCCCAGCATTTT. Translation gives CASVSPGGGNQPQHF.

This clone was counted only a few times. This chain joins TRBV5-1 and TRBJ2-3; TRBD2 might be the D (6 bases). This CDR3 region has 14 residues. Germline V gives CDR1 SGHRS, CDR2 YFSETQ. V was trimmed by 1 base and J by 6 bases, leaving 12 bases between them. Written as DNA, the CDR3 is TGCGCCAGCAGCTTGCGCAGCGGGTTGGATACGCAGTATTTT. Protein: CASSLRSGLDTQYF.

In regard to this clone: The junction does not match germline at one end; this may be a read error. V gene TRBV10-3 combines with J gene TRBJ2-7; 7 nucleotides agree with TRBD1. Germline lookup yields CDR1 ENHRY and CDR2 SYGVKD. The CDR3 has 12 amino acids. CDR3 bases: TGTGCCATCAGTGAGAGGGGGACAGTGGATCACTTC. As protein: CAISERGTVDHF.

The CDR3 loop is CASSLVGGDPYEQYF. In DNA form, the CDR3 reads TGTGCCAGCAGCTTAGTTGGCGGGGACCCCTACGAGCAGTACTTC. The chain couples TRBV7-2 to TRBJ2-7; D possibly corresponds to TRBD2 (6 bases). V was trimmed by 1 base and J by 2 bases, leaving 12 bases between them. The CDR3 has 15 residues. Per the germline V gene, CDR1 is SGHTA and CDR2 is FQGNSA.

V usage is TRBV6-6 and J usage is TRBJ2-5; 10 bases agree with TRBD2. CDR1 and CDR2 (germline): MNHNY, SVGAGI (reference sequence). The CDR3 extends over 16 amino acids. Written as DNA, the CDR3 is TGTTCCTCCGGCGGTCTAAGCGGGAGGGCCAGAGAGACCCAGTACTTC. Its translation: CSSGGLSGRARETQYF.